This T cell receptor (beta chain) originates from a study of blood T cell repertoires in COVID-19. Study overall: From the United States, Italy and Spain came samples of acute and convalescent COVID-19. Sources were T cells, B-cell-depleted T cells, or PBMCs; the material itself was cDNA or gDNA.

V was cut by 1 base and J by 11 bases, with 15 bases left in between. Germline V gives CDR1 MNHNS, CDR2 SASEGT. CDR3 length equals 14 residues. As originally analysed: From reference gene primer amplification, estimates of nucleated cell counts were derived. Profiled with immunoSEQ multiplex PCR; TCRdb holds only in-frame clones, not every one. That table gives V, J and clone size, and the DNA gave D and trimming. The sample shows about 75,000 clones, about 88% of them seen only once. The chain employs TRBV6-1 and TRBJ1-5, with unresolved D. The sequencing input was peripheral blood. The receptor comes from a human donor in a cohort sampled during active COVID-19. The DNA of the CDR3 is TGTGCCAGCAGTGAAGGAGGGCGGGAAGAAGCCCAGCATTTT. Amino acids: CASSEGGREEAQHF.